The present entry profiles one TCR beta chain with its context. The antigen is not known. The data derive from a study of T cell repertoires in aging, cancer and after chemotherapy. The CDR3 consists of 13 residues. CDR1 is MNHEY and CDR2 is SVGAGI in the germline V gene. The V gene end was trimmed by 11 bases and the J gene end by 1 base; junction bases not matched to a gene: 5. TRB rearrangements spanning V, D and J were amplified using mixed TRB-A/B primers. MiXCR, applied by TCRdb to the multiplex PCR reads, yields one record per CDR3 protein. The data show several thousand distinct CDR3 sequences, less than 65% seen once. The template was genomic DNA from peripheral blood, not RNA. Study-level results: Across the chemotherapy interval, each cancer cohort showed higher median generation probability, suggesting thymic rebound.

The genes are TRBV6-5 and TRBJ2-7; 10 bases map to TRBD2. The receptor's source is a human donor with a solid tumor. Sequencing was done on a sample of blood. The CDR3 DNA follows: TGTGCCTGCCGACTAGCGGGTTCCTACGAGCAGTACTTC. Translating gives CACRLAGSYEQYF.